Each of the 15 T cell receptor beta chains below was sequenced from the same sample in a study of T cells expressing NK-cell markers. TCRdb re-analyzed the 5' RACE reads; it lists each CDR3 protein once, without DNA. The table lists roughly 390,000 distinct CDR3 sequences. Source material: blood T cells: a sorted CD56 or NKG2C T cell subset, CD4+ or CD8+ T cells, or bulk PBMC T cells (not recorded which). The receptors originated from a woman in her fifties or sixties in good health.

The chain is built from TRBV12-3 or TRBV12-4 and TRBJ2-7; no DNA is available, so the TRBD1 call from TCRdb remains unchecked. The CDR3 spans 13 residues. CDR3 sequence reads: CASSLGDPYEQYF.

V and J are TRBV5-1 and TRBJ2-1; TCRdb indicates TRBD2, and absent DNA this call remains unverified. CDR1 is SGHRS and CDR2 is YFSETQ in the germline V gene. This CDR3 comprises 17 residues. The CDR3 sequence: CASSSLAVLETYNEQFF.

V usage is TRBV20-1 and J usage is TRBJ2-5; TCRdb gives TRBD2 as the D gene, but with no DNA this cannot be confirmed. There are 15 residues in the CDR3. Germline values: CDR1 DFQATT, CDR2 SNEGSKA (reference sequence). CDR3 in amino acids: CSARDIGRSQETQYF.

V usage is TRBV27 and J usage is TRBJ1-6; the TCRdb D gene call, TRBD1, has no DNA to confirm it. The V gene's germline CDR1 is MNHEY and CDR2 SMNVEV (reference sequence). CDR3 size: 18 residues. This chain's CDR3 is CASSTQPDRGLRGSPLHF.

V usage is TRBV6-5 and J usage is TRBJ1-5; the TCRdb call, TRBD1, lacks DNA for checking. The CDR3 spans 14 residues. Germline V lookup: CDR1 MNHEY, CDR2 SVGAGI. The CDR3 is CATATGYSNQPQHF.

The rearrangement joins TRBV5-1 to TRBJ1-2; the TRBD1 assignment by TCRdb is unverifiable without DNA. The length of the CDR3 is 15 residues. The V gene's germline CDR1 is SGHRS and CDR2 YFSETQ. CDR3 protein: CASSPWTASNYGYTF.

The chain is built from TRBV7-9 and TRBJ2-1; TCRdb's assignment of TRBD2 cannot be checked, as there is no DNA. CDR1 is SEHNR, CDR2 FQNEAQ, per germline (reference sequence). This CDR3 has 16 amino acids. CDR3 sequence: CASSLLGTSKYNEQFF.

The chain couples TRBV4-2 to TRBJ2-5; TCRdb designates TRBD1, a call that cannot be tested without DNA. The germline V gene has CDR1 LGHNA and CDR2 YNFKEQ. The CDR3 length is 15 residues. The CDR3: CASSQGTGPQETQYF.

This chain links TRBV10-3 with TRBJ1-1; with no DNA, the TCRdb D assignment of TRBD1 cannot be verified. This CDR3 has 14 amino acids. In germline, CDR1 is ENHRY, CDR2 SYGVKD. CDR3: CAISARTGGTEAFF.

This chain links TRBV9 with TRBJ2-3. There are 15 residues in the CDR3. Germline V gene data show CDR1 as SGDLS and CDR2 as YYNGEE. CDR3 protein: CASSVGVIGTDTQYF.

This chain uses TRBV20-1 with TRBJ2-5. Germline V gene sequence: CDR1 DFQATT, CDR2 SNEGSKA (reference sequence). The CDR3 covers 15 residues. The CDR3 reads CSARSVGRRQETQYF.

The chain combines TRBV6-2 or TRBV6-3 with TRBJ2-6. Germline CDR1 reads MNHEY; CDR2 reads SVGEGT. This CDR3 region has 17 residues. The CDR3 protein is CASSYPDGYSGANVLTF.

The V and J genes are TRBV29-1 and TRBJ2-1; TCRdb reports TRBD1, a call that lacks DNA to check it against. This CDR3 has 12 amino acids. Germline CDR1 SQVTM, CDR2 ANQGSEA. CDR3 sequence: CSARSGGLGQFF.

The genes are TRBV27 and TRBJ1-2; checking the TCRdb D call of TRBD1 is not possible without DNA. From germline, CDR1 is MNHEY and CDR2 SMNVEV (reference sequence). The CDR3 loop spans 17 amino acids. The CDR3 region is CASSFRGAGSSNYGYTF.

The chain links TRBV9 to TRBJ2-1. CDR1 and CDR2 from the germline V gene are SGDLS and YYNGEE. This CDR3 region has 14 residues. Here the CDR3 reads CASTPGSGWNEQFF.